Below, one T cell receptor (beta chain) is given with its context. What it recognizes is unknown. This entry belongs to a study of a mutant IDH1 vaccine in newly diagnosed glioma. Turning to the study itself: Earlier treatment was radiotherapy, temozolomide, or both, with most getting both.

Whole-study findings and limits: Around 92% of patients showed vaccine-induced immune responses across multiple MHC alleles.

Time point: week 47, end of study. Every vaccine dose comprised 300 ug of mutant IDH1 20-mer peptide plus topical imiquimod. Sequencing was performed with immunoSEQ multiplex PCR; in TCRdb, only in-frame clones are kept and a portion is missing. This sample has about 34,000 clones, with approximately 87% found just once. CDR1 SGHAT and CDR2 FQNNGV come from the germline V gene. Trimming stripped 6 bases from V and 1 base from J, with 11 bases between. This CDR3 is 14 amino acids long. The V and J genes are TRBV11-2 and TRBJ2-3, with D perhaps TRBD1 (5 bases). The source material was PBMCs, sampled from a glioma patient whose treatment included an IDH1 peptide vaccine. The clonotype comes from a woman aged 25 to 39 with glioma. The CDR3 protein is CASSSPRGTDTQYF. The CDR3 nucleotides are TGTGCCAGCAGTTCGCCCAGGGGCACAGATACGCAGTATTTT. The whole variable domain, filled in from reference TRBV11-2 and TRBJ2-3, reads EAGVAQSPRYKIIEKRQSVAFWCNPISGHATLYWYQQILGQGPKLLIQFQNNGVVDDSQLPKDRFSAERLKGVDSTLKIQPAKLEDSAVYLCASSSPRGTDTQYFGPGTRLTVL.